This TCR beta chain stems from a study of PD-1 blockade in classical Hodgkin lymphoma. The CDR3 runs 14 residues. J was trimmed by 7 bases and V by 2 bases; bases with no gene match: 7. CDR1 MNHEY and CDR2 SVGAGI come from the germline V gene. Assay: immunoSEQ multiplex PCR; the TCRdb copy retains only in-frame clones and omits some. The data contain about 90,000 clones, approximately 83% of them singletons. Time point meaning: cycle 4 day 1 (C4D1), after five to seven weeks of nivolumab. Brentuximab vedotin exposure varied among the patients, all of whom had relapsed after autologous stem cell transplantation.

The sequences come from peripheral blood mononuclear cells (PBMCs), collected before the fourth cycle of nivolumab. V is TRBV6-5 and J is TRBJ1-2; 7 bases align to TRBD1. The receptor comes from a human donor with classical Hodgkin lymphoma. CDR3 nucleotide sequence: TGTGCCAGCAGTTACGCGGACAGGACAGGTGGCTACACCTTC. Translated, it gives CASSYADRTGGYTF.